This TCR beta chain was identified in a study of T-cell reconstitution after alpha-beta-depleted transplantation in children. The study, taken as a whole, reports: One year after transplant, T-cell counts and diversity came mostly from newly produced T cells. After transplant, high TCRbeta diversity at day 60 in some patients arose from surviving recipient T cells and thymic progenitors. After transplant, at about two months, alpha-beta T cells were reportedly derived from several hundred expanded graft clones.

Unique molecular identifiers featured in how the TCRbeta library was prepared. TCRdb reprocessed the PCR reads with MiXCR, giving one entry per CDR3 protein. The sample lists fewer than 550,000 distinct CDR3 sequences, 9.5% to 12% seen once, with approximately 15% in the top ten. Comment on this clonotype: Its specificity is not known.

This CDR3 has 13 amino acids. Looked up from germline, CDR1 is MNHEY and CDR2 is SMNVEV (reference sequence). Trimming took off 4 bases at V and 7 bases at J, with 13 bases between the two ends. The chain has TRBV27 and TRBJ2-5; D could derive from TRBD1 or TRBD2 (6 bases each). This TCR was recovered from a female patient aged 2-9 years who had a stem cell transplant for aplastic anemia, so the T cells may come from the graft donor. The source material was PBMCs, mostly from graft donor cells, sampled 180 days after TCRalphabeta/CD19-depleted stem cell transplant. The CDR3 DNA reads TGTGCCAGCAGTTGGGGGGCGAGGGGGACCCAGTACTTC. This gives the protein CASSWGARGTQYF.